This TCR beta chain was observed in a study of T cells after yellow fever vaccination. Study observations and caveats: Bulk-population clonotypes that are abundant could appear as contaminants in FACS-sorted repertoires. A faster peak, day 5 versus 15, was reached by the weaker secondary response.

UMIs and a universal primer site were added when TCR cDNA was made by 5'RACE template switching. Each CDR3 protein is one row after TCRdb ran MiXCR on the 5' RACE reads. The repertoire includes hundreds of thousands of distinct CDR3 sequences, roughly 20% of them detected once, and roughly a sixth sits in the top ten. This clonotype was counted between two and nine times. Its cognate antigen is unknown. The TCR originated in a man younger than 30 who received the YFV17D yellow fever vaccine. This material consisted of PBMCs, taken before the yellow fever booster vaccination.

The CDR3 bases are TGTGCCAGCACAATTGGCTACAATGAGCAGTTCTTC. Translated: CASTIGYNEQFF. This chain joins TRBV12-3 or TRBV12-4 and TRBJ2-1; D uncertain. The CDR3 totals 12 residues. Trimming stripped 7 bases from V and 3 bases from J, with 7 bases between.